These 17 T cell receptor beta chains were sequenced from one sample in a study of T cells in women clearing cervical HPV infection. The data were produced by immunoSEQ multiplex PCR, yet TCRdb's version contains in-frame clones alone and is incomplete. The table lists 20,000 to 30,000 clones. Input material: blood buffy coat. The receptors shown here come from a woman aged 18 to 75 with a cervical HPV16 infection that either progressed to CIN3+ or cleared (not recorded which).

In the case of this clone: The DNA ends 3 residues before the CDR3 does, and the rest of the CDR3 is filled in from the germline J gene. This rearrangement joins TRBV7-9 to TRBJ2-4; 10 nucleotides agree with TRBD1. This CDR3 contains 15 residues. Germline CDR1 is SEHNR and CDR2 is FQNEAQ (reference sequence). CDR3 protein: CASSSPGQGIYGQYF. Partial CDR3 DNA: TGTGCCAGCAGCTCCCCGGGACAGGGGATCTATGGT.

About this clone itself: The read comes to an end 3 residues before the CDR3 does, leaving the germline J gene to fill in the end. The gene calls are TRBV20-1 and TRBJ2-3, with 7 positions matching TRBD2. CDR3 length equals 12 residues. From germline, CDR1 is DFQATT and CDR2 SNEGSKA (reference sequence). CDR3: CSAPVGGGTQYF. The part of the CDR3 DNA that was read is TGCAGTGCTCCCGTGGGGGGGGGAACG.

Notes on this clone: The read terminates 3 residues ahead of where the CDR3 ends, so the germline J gene completes it. The J gene is TRBJ2-1, the V gene TRBV7-3, with 8 bases fitting TRBD2. Trimming removed 6 bases from V and 0 bases from J; junction bases left unmatched: 4. Per the germline V gene, CDR1 is SGHTA and CDR2 is FQGTGA. The length of the CDR3 is 15 residues. The CDR3 bases that were read are TGTGCCAGCAGTTTAGCGGGGAGCTCCTACAATGAG. Protein: CASSLAGSSYNE. The whole CDR3 is CASSLAGSSYNEQFF.

In regard to this clone: Coverage ceases 3 residues before the CDR3 finishes, and the germline J gene fills in the end. The chain joins TRBV18 to TRBJ1-2; tentatively, D is TRBD1 (6 bases). Germline assignment: CDR1 KGHSH and CDR2 LQKENI. The CDR3 sequence is 15 residues long. Incomplete CDR3 DNA: TGTGCCAGCTCACCAACGTCGGACAGCTACAATGAC. Its translation: CASSPTSDSYND. The entire CDR3 protein reads CASSPTSDSYNDYTF. Filled out from reference TRBV18 and TRBJ1-2, the complete variable domain reads NAGVMQNPRHLVRRRGQEARLRCSPMKGHSHVYWYRQLPEEGLKFMVYLQKENIIDESGMPKERFSAEFPKEGPSILRIQQVVRGDSAAYFCASSPTSDSYNDYTFGSGTRLTVV.

Worth noting for this clone: From the germline J gene comes the end of the CDR3, since the read stops 3 residues before it. The chain has TRBV5-8 and TRBJ1-6; possibly TRBD1 for D (6 bases). This CDR3 contains 15 residues. Germline CDR1 and CDR2: SGHTS and YDEGEE. Trimming took off 0 bases at V and 10 bases at J, with 14 bases between the two ends. CDR3 bases read: TGTGCCAGCAGCTTGGACACAGGGTATCACTCACCC. Translating it yields CASSLDTGYHSP. Given in full, the CDR3 is CASSLDTGYHSPLHF.

Points on this clone: The read stops 3 residues short of the end of the CDR3; the missing end is completed from the germline J gene. This chain uses TRBV20-1 with TRBJ2-7, with D hard to call. The CDR3 loop spans 15 amino acids. Germline-derived CDR1 and CDR2 are DFQATT and SNEGSKA (reference sequence). The ends were cut back, 6 bases at V and 0 bases at J, with 18 bases in the middle. CDR3 sequence: CSARLWWAFSYEQYF. The DNA read from the CDR3 is TGCAGTGCCCGGCTTTGGTGGGCATTCTCCTACGAG.

Concerning this clone itself: The read stops 3 residues short of the end of the CDR3; the missing end is completed from the germline J gene. The chain employs TRBV2 and TRBJ1-5, with a weak D call TRBD1 (5 bases). The CDR3 length is 13 residues. Germline V gene lookup returns CDR1 SNHLY and CDR2 FYNNEI. Between the trimmed V and J ends, which lost 4 bases and 6 bases, there was a span of 10 bases. CDR3 sequence: CASSAGLSQPQHF. CDR3 DNA (partial): TGTGCCAGCAGTGCAGGGCTGAGTCAGCCC.

To note about this clone: The CDR3 extends 3 residues past the end of the read, so its final part is completed from the germline J gene. V gene TRBV30 combines with J gene TRBJ1-1; TRBD1 matches 8 bases. The CDR3 runs 14 residues. The V segment lost 3 bases and the J segment 4 bases; nucleotides outside the gene matches: 7. Germline V CDR1 and CDR2: GTSNPN, SVGIG (reference sequence). CDR3 bases read: TGTGCCTGGAGACGACAGGGGACTGTCACTGAA. This sequence encodes CAWRRQGTVTE. The full CDR3 protein is CAWRRQGTVTEAFF.

As to this clone: The CDR3 goes on 3 residues after the read ends, and that part is filled in from the germline J gene. This chain links TRBV2 with TRBJ2-1; D uncertain. Germline V lookup: CDR1 SNHLY, CDR2 FYNNEI. There are 10 residues in the CDR3. V gave up 8 bases and J gave up 4 bases, with 3 bases separating them. The DNA read from the CDR3 is TGTGCCAGCTATTACAATGAG. This encodes CASYYNE. The CDR3 reads in full as CASYYNEQFF.

On this clone itself: The read halts 3 residues ahead of the CDR3 end, with the missing end drawn from the germline J gene. The rearrangement joins TRBV19 to TRBJ2-3, with 8 bases lining up with TRBD1. Germline CDR1 LNHDA, CDR2 SQIVND (reference sequence). The CDR3 runs 15 residues. The covered CDR3 bases are TGTGCCAGTAGTACCATGCCGGGACAGGAGCAGACG. It yields the protein CASSTMPGQEQT. The entire CDR3 sequence reads CASSTMPGQEQTQYF.

Concerning this clone itself: Read coverage stops 3 residues before the CDR3 terminus; the germline J gene supplies the remainder. V is TRBV10-3 and J is TRBJ2-1; 14 nucleotides align to TRBD2. V shed 8 bases and J 1 base; nucleotides not matched to a gene: 4. Germline V CDR1 and CDR2: ENHRY, SYGVKD. CDR3 length equals 16 residues. The CDR3 DNA, read in part, is TGTGCCATCGGGACTAGCGGGAGACGTTCCTACAATGAG. Protein: CAIGTSGRRSYNE. The complete CDR3 protein is CAIGTSGRRSYNEQFF.

Notes on this clone: The CDR3 end lies 3 residues beyond the end of the read and is filled in from the germline J gene. Other DNA sequences in this sample translate to the same CDR3. This chain uses TRBV7-2 with TRBJ2-7; 9 bases line up with TRBD2. CDR1 is SGHTA, CDR2 FQGNSA, per germline. After removal of 6 bases from V and 5 bases from J, the junction contained 11 bases not matched to a gene. The CDR3 covers 15 residues. CDR3 DNA (partial): TGTGCCAGCAGTTTCTTAGCGGGAGTGAGAAACGAG. Its translation: CASSFLAGVRNE. Given in full, the CDR3 is CASSFLAGVRNEQYF.

Comment on this clone: The read is 3 residues too short to cover the CDR3 end, so that end is filled in from the germline J gene. The J gene is TRBJ2-1, the V gene TRBV18; 7 bases are a match to TRBD1. CDR1 is KGHSH, CDR2 LQKENI, per germline. Trimming cost V 3 bases and J 1 base; bases outside gene matches: 3. CDR3 length: 15 amino acids. This CDR3 reads CASSPRDRSYNEQFF. Incomplete CDR3 DNA: TGTGCCAGCTCACCCCGGGACAGATCCTACAATGAG.

Details on this clone: The CDR3 is cut off 3 residues early in the read; its end comes from the germline J gene. The chain employs TRBV19 and TRBJ1-2; tentatively, D is TRBD1 (6 bases). The CDR3 runs 13 residues. V dropped 6 bases and J dropped 3 bases, with 11 bases sitting between them. CDR1 and CDR2 (germline): LNHDA, SQIVND (reference sequence). The part of the CDR3 DNA that was read is TGTGCCAGTAGCCACAGGGCACACTATGGC. This encodes CASSHRAHYG. In full, the CDR3 reads CASSHRAHYGYTF.

Regarding this clone: The CDR3 extends 3 residues past the end of the read, so its final part is completed from the germline J gene. This chain links TRBV7-9 with TRBJ2-3, with 8 positions matching TRBD1. The CDR3 consists of 15 residues. Per germline, CDR1 SEHNR and CDR2 FQNEAQ (reference sequence). The J segment lost 3 bases and the V segment lost 0 bases, leaving 2 bases of the junction unmatched. CDR3 DNA, as far as it was read: TGTGCCAGCAGCTTAGCGAACAGGGGGACAGATACG. Its protein is CASSLANRGTDT. The entire CDR3 reads CASSLANRGTDTQYF.

Of note for this clone: The read is 3 residues too short to cover the CDR3 end, so that end is filled in from the germline J gene. This chain uses TRBV10-3 with TRBJ1-2, with TRBD1 matching 7 bases. The CDR3 contains 17 residues. Germline lookup yields CDR1 ENHRY and CDR2 SYGVKD. J lost 0 bases, V lost 1 base, and 8 bases had no gene match. The CDR3 is CAISELQRDSSNYGYTF. The DNA read from the CDR3 is TGTGCCATCAGTGAGTTACAAAGGGACAGTTCTAACTATGGC.

On this clone: The read terminates 3 residues ahead of where the CDR3 ends, so the germline J gene completes it. J is TRBJ2-2 and V is TRBV13; 10 bases map to TRBD1. The CDR3 length is 15 residues. Germline CDR1 reads PRHDT; CDR2 reads FYEKMQ (reference sequence). The CDR3 sequence is CASSPSTGGNEKLFF. The DNA read from the CDR3 is TGTGCCAGCAGCCCTTCGACAGGGGGCAATGAAAAG.